Presented here are 9 T cell receptor beta chains from one specimen sequenced in a study of shared clonotypes between healthy human individuals. Using immunoSEQ multiplex PCR, the repertoire was profiled, and TCRdb retains in-frame clones only, with some absent. The repertoire includes more than 200,000 clones, about 69% of them detected once, and around 10% sits in the top ten. The sample was memory CD4+ T cells sorted from blood. Subset denoted: CD45RA-negative fraction. These receptors originate from a young man in good health.

The rearrangement links TRBV27 to TRBJ2-6, with 12 bases that match TRBD1. V gave up 5 bases and J gave up 0 bases; unmatched junction bases: 2. CDR3 length: 17 residues. Looked up from germline, CDR1 is MNHEY and CDR2 is SMNVEV (reference sequence). CDR3 nucleotides: TGTGCCAGCAGTAGGGACAGGGGGCCCTCTGGGGCCAACGTCCTGACTTTC. This sequence encodes CASSRDRGPSGANVLTF.

This chain connects TRBV29-1 to TRBJ2-2; no definite D call. This CDR3 is built from 13 residues. V lost 5 bases and J 3 bases, leaving 10 bases between the germline ends. Germline loops: CDR1 SQVTM, CDR2 ANQGSEA. This CDR3 is CSVQVSDTGELFF. CDR3 DNA: TGCAGCGTTCAGGTATCAGACACCGGGGAGCTGTTTTTT.

The rearrangement uses TRBV7-3 and TRBJ2-2; D tentatively reads TRBD1 or TRBD2 (5 bases each). The CDR3 length is 14 residues. V was trimmed by 5 bases and J by 6 bases, leaving 13 bases between them. Germline V lookup: CDR1 SGHTA, CDR2 FQGTGA. The CDR3 loop is CASSPVSGPGELFF. In nucleotides, the CDR3 is TGTGCCAGCAGCCCCGTCTCGGGGCCCGGGGAGCTGTTTTTT.

On this clone: The germline gene is not matched at one end of the junction; a read error may be the cause. The rearrangement uses TRBV7-7 and TRBJ2-7; 8 nucleotides agree with TRBD2. CDR1 is SSHAT and CDR2 is FNYEAQ in the germline V gene (reference sequence). The CDR3 is 15 amino acids. The CDR3 DNA follows: TGTGCTAGCAGCCTTCAAGCGGGAGACTCCTACGAGCAGTACTTC. Its protein is CASSLQAGDSYEQYF.

The V gene is TRBV19, the J gene TRBJ2-3; D is unresolved. V was shortened by 5 bases and J by 0 bases, with 9 bases between the two germline ends. The CDR3 is 14 residues long. Germline-derived CDR1 and CDR2 are LNHDA and SQIVND (reference sequence). CDR3 bases: TGTGCCAGTAGTCAAACATCCAGCACAGATACGCAGTATTTT. This gives the protein CASSQTSSTDTQYF.

This clone has just a few counts. The chain uses TRBV5-1 and TRBJ1-2; D may be TRBD1 (6 bases). This CDR3 has 12 residues. The V end was cut by 4 bases, the J end by 6 bases, with 10 bases between. Germline V gives CDR1 SGHRS, CDR2 YFSETQ. The CDR3 DNA sequence: TGCGCCAGCAGCCCACAGGGTAATGGCTACACCTTC. Protein product: CASSPQGNGYTF.

On this clone: The sample carries other DNA sequences with the same CDR3. The rearrangement uses TRBV2 and TRBJ2-4; D might be TRBD1 (5 bases). Trimming pared 6 bases from V and 0 bases from J, leaving 12 bases between. Germline assignment: CDR1 SNHLY and CDR2 FYNNEI. CDR3 length: 15 amino acids. The CDR3 nucleotides read TGTGCCAGCAGCCCTGACAGTCTAGCCAAAAACATTCAGTACTTC. Encoded protein: CASSPDSLAKNIQYF.

This rearrangement joins TRBV11-2 to TRBJ1-4; no clear D. The V and J ends lost 8 bases and 3 bases respectively, with 16 bases between them. The CDR3 contains 15 residues. Germline CDR1 and CDR2: SGHAT and FQNNGV. The CDR3: CASRLDLVANEKLFF. As DNA, the CDR3 is TGTGCCAGCCGGCTCGACTTAGTAGCTAATGAAAAACTGTTTTTT. The full variable domain, completed using reference TRBV11-2 and TRBJ1-4, is EAGVAQSPRYKIIEKRQSVAFWCNPISGHATLYWYQQILGQGPKLLIQFQNNGVVDDSQLPKDRFSAERLKGVDSTLKIQPAKLEDSAVYLCASRLDLVANEKLFFGSGTQLSVL.

This clone came up many times. The chain employs TRBV5-4 and TRBJ2-1, with D possibly being TRBD1 or TRBD2 (5 bases each). From germline, CDR1 is SGHNT and CDR2 YYREEE (reference sequence). V shed 9 bases and J shed 0 bases, with 16 bases lying between them. This CDR3 contains 15 residues. CDR3 DNA sequence: TGTGCCACCGAGAGGGACCCTGACTCCTACAATGAGCAGTTCTTC. Translating it yields CATERDPDSYNEQFF.